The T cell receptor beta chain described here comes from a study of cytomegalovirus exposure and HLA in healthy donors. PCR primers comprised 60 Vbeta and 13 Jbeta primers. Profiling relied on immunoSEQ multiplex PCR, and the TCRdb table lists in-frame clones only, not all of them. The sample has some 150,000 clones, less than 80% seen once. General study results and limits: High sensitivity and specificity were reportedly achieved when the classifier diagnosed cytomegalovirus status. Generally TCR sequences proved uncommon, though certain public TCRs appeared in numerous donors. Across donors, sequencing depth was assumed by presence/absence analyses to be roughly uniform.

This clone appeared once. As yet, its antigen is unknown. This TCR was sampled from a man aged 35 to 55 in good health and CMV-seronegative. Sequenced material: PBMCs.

The CDR3 sequence is CASSYSTDISYEQYF. The DNA of the CDR3 is TGTGCCAGCAGTTACTCCACGGACATCTCCTACGAGCAGTACTTC. The J gene is TRBJ2-7, the V gene TRBV6-5; tentative D call: TRBD1 (5 bases). This CDR3 is 15 amino acids long. V was shortened by 0 bases and J by 0 bases, with 9 bases between the two germline ends. Germline assignment: CDR1 MNHEY and CDR2 SVGAGI.